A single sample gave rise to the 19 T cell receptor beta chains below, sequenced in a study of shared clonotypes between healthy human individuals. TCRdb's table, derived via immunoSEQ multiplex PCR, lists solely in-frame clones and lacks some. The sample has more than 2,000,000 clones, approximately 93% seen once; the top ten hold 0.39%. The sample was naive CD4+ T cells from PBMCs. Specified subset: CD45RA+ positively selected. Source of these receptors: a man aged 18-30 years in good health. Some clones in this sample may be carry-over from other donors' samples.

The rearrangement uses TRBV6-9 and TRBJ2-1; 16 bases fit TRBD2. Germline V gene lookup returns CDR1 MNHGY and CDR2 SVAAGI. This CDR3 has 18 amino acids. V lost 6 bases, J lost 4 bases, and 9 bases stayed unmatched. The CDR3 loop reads CASRKGLAGGPWYNEQFF. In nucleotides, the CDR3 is TGTGCCAGCAGGAAGGGACTAGCGGGAGGGCCCTGGTACAATGAGCAGTTCTTC.

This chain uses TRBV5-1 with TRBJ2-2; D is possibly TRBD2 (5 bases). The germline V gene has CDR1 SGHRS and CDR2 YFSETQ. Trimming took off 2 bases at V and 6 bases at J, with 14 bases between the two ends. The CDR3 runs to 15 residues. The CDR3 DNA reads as TGCGCCAGCAGCTTACCCCGGTTGGGAGCCGGGGAGCTGTTTTTT. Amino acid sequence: CASSLPRLGAGELFF.

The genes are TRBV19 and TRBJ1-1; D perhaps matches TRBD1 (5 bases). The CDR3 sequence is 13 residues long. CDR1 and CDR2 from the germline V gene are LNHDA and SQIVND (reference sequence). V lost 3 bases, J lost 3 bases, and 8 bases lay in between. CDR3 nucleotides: TGTGCCAGTAGTATGGGGGTGTACACTGAAGCTTTCTTT. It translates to CASSMGVYTEAFF.

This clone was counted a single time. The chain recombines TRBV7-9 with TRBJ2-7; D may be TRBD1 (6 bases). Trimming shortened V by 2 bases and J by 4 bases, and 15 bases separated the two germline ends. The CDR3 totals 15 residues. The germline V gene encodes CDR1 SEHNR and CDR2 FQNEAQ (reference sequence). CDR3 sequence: CASSLSFVQGYEQYF. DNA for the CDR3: TGTGCCAGCAGCTTAAGCTTCGTACAGGGATACGAGCAGTACTTC.

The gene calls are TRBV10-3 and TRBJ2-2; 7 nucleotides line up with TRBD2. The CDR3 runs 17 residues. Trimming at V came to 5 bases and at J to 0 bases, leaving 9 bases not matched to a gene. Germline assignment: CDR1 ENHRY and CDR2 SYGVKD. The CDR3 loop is CAISLPPSGANTGELFF. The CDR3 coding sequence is TGTGCCATCAGTTTGCCCCCTAGCGGAGCGAACACCGGGGAGCTGTTTTTT.

DNA of the CDR3: TGTGCCAGCATACTACAGGGTCCTGGAAACACCATATATTTT. It yields the protein CASILQGPGNTIYF. The rearrangement joins TRBV11-3 to TRBJ1-3; a weak D match, TRBD1 (6 bases). Germline-derived CDR1 and CDR2 are SGHNT and YENEEA. The germline V and J ends were trimmed by 7 bases and 2 bases, with 12 bases remaining between them. The CDR3 runs to 14 residues.

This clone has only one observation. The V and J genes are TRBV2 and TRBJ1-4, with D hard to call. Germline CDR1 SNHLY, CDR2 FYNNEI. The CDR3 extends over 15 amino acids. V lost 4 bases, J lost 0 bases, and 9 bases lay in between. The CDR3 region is CASSGTLATNEKLFF. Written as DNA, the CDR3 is TGTGCCAGCAGTGGGACGCTGGCAACTAATGAAAAACTGTTTTTT.

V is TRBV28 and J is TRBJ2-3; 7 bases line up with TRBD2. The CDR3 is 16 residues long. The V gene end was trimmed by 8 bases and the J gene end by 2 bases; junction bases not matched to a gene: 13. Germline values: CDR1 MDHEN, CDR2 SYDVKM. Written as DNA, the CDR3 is TGTGCCAGCGGCTCCTCTTCAGCGGGGTACACAGATACGCAGTATTTT. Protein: CASGSSSAGYTDTQYF.

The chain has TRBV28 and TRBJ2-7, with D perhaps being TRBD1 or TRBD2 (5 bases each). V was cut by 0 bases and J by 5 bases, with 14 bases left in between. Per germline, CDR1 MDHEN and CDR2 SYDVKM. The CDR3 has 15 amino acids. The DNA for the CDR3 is TGTGCCAGCAGTTTATGGAGGGGATTAGGTCACGAGCAGTACTTC. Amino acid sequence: CASSLWRGLGHEQYF.

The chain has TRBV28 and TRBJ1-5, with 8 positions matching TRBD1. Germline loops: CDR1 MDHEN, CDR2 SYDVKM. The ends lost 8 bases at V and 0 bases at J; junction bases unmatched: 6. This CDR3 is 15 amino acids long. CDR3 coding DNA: TGTGCCAGCCGGAGGACAGGGCGTAGCAATCAGCCCCAGCATTTT. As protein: CASRRTGRSNQPQHF.

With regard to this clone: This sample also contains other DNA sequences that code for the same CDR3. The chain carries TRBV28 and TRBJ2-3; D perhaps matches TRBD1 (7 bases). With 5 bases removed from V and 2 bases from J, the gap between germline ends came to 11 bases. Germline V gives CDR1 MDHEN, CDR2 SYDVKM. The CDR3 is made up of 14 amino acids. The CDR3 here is CASSPGGTTDTQYF. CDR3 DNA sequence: TGTGCCAGCAGTCCAGGGGGGACCACAGATACGCAGTATTTT.

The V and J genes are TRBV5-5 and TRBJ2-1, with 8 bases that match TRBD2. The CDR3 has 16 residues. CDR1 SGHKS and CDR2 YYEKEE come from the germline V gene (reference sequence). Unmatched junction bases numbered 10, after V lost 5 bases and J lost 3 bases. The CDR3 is CASRLTTGGLYNEQFF. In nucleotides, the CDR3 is TGTGCCAGCAGGTTGACGACGGGAGGGCTCTACAATGAGCAGTTCTTC.

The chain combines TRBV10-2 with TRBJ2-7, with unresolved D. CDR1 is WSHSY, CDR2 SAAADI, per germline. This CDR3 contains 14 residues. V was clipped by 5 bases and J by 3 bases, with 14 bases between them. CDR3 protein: CASSKATRFYEQYF. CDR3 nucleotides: TGCGCCAGCAGTAAGGCCACCCGCTTCTACGAGCAGTACTTC.

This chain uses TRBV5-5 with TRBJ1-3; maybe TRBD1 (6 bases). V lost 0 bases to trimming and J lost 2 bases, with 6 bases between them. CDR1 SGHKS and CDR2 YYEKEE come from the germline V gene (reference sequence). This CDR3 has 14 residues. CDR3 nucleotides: TGTGCCAGCAGCTTGGCAGGGGCTGGAAACACCATATATTTT. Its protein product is CASSLAGAGNTIYF.

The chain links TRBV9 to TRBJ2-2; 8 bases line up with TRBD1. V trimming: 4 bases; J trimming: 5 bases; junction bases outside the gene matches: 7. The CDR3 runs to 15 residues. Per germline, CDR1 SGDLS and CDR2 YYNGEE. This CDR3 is CASSLGQGRTGELFF. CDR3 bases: TGTGCCAGCAGCCTCGGACAGGGTCGAACCGGGGAGCTGTTTTTT.

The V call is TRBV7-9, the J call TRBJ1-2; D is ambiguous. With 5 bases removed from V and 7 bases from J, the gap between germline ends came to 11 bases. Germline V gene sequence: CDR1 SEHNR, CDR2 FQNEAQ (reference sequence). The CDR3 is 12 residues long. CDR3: CASSPFWAGYTF. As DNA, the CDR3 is TGTGCCAGCAGCCCATTCTGGGCTGGCTACACCTTC.

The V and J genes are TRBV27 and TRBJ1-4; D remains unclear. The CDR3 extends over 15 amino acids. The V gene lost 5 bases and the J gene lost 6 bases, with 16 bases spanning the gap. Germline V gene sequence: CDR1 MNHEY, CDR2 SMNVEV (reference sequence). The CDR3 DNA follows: TGTGCCAGCAGTCTCGGACCTTTCCCTGATGAAAAACTGTTTTTT. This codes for CASSLGPFPDEKLFF.

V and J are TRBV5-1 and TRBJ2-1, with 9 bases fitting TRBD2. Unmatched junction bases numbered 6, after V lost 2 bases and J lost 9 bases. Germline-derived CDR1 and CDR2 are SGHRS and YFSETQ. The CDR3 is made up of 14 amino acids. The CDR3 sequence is CASSFSGSGIEQFF. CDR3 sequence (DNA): TGCGCCAGCAGCTTTAGCGGGAGTGGTATTGAGCAGTTCTTC.

In DNA, the CDR3 is TGTGCCAGCTCACCACAGACACCACAGGGGACCGGGGAGCTGTTTTTT. This gives the protein CASSPQTPQGTGELFF. This sequence joins TRBV18 and TRBJ2-2; TRBD1 agrees at 7 bases. The V gene end was trimmed by 1 base and the J gene end by 5 bases; junction bases not matched to a gene: 7. The germline V gene has CDR1 KGHSH and CDR2 LQKENI. This CDR3 is built from 16 residues.